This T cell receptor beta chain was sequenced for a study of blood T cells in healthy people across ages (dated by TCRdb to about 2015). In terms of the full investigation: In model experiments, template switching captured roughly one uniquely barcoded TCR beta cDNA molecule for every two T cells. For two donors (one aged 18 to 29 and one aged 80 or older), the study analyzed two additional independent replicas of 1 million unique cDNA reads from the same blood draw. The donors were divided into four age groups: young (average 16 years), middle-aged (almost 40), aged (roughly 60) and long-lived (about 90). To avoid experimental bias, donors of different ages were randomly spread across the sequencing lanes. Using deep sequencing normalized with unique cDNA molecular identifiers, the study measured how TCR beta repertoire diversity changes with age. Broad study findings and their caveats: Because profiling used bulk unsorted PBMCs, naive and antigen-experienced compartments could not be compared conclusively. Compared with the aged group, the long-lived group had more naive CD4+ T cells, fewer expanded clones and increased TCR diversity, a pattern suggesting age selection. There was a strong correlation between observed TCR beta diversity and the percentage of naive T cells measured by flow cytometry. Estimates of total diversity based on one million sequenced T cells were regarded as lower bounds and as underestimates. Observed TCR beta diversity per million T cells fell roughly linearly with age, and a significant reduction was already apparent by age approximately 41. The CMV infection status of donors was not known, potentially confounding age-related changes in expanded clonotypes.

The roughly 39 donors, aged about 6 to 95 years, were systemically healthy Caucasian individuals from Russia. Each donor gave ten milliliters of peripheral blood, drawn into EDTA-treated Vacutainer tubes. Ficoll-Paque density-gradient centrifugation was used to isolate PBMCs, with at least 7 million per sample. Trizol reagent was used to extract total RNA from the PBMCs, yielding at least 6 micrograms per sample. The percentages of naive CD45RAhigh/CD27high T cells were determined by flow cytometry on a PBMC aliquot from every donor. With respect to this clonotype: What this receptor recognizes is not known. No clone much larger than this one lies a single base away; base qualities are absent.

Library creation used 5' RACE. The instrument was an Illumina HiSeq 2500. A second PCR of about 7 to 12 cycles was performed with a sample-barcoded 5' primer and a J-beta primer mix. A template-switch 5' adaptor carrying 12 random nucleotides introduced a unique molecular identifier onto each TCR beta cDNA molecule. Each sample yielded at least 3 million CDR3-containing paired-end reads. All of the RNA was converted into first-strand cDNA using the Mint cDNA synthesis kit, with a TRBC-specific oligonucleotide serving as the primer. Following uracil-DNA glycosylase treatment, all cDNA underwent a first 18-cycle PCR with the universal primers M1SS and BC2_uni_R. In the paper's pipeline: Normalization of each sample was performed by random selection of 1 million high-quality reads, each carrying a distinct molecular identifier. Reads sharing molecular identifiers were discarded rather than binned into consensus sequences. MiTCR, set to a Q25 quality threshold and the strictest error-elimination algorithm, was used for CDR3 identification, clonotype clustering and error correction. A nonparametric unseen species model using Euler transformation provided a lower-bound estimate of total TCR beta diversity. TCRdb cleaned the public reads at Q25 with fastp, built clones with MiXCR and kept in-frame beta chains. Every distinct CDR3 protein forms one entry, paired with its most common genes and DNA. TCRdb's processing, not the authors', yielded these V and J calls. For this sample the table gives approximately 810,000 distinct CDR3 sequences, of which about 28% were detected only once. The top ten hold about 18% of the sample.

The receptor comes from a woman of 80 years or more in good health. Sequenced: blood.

The CDR3 amino acid sequence is: CASRDRVGARNIQYF. The DNA reads as follows: TGCGCCAGCAGGGACCGGGTAGGGGCGCGAAACATTCAGTACTTC. The sequence links TRBV5-1 to TRBJ2-4; TRBD1 is a weak D gene call, 5 bases matching. The CDR3 measures 15 amino acids from cysteine to phenylalanine. Just CDR3 DNA is preserved here, 45 bases in frame from base 1. The germline V gene specifies SGHRS as CDR1 and YFSETQ as CDR2. V loses 5 bases of germline sequence and J loses 6 bases, and the interval between the two ends is 18 bases.